This TCR beta chain is drawn from a study of blood T cells in healthy people across ages. Combining a sample-barcoded 5' primer with a J-beta primer mix, a second PCR ran for roughly 6 to 12 cycles. Sequencing recovered at least 2.5 million CDR3-containing paired-end reads from each sample. TCRdb processed the 5' RACE reads anew with MiXCR; each CDR3 protein has one entry. The sample holds 700,000 or so distinct CDR3 sequences; roughly 20% are singletons and the top ten take less than 25%. This clonotype has a handful of counts. The study isolated at least 7 million PBMCs from each sample. Per sample, no less than 5.5 micrograms of total RNA were extracted. Germline V gives CDR1 SQVTM, CDR2 ANQGSEA. V was shortened by 6 bases and J by 2 bases, with 8 bases between the two germline ends. This CDR3 is 11 amino acids long.

This receptor was obtained from a man aged 65 to 85 in good health. The genes are TRBV29-1 and TRBJ2-7, with D tentatively TRBD2 (5 bases). Sequencing was carried out using blood. CDR3 sequence (DNA): TGCAGCGTCCGGGATACCTACGAGCAGTACTTC. It is translated as CSVRDTYEQYF.